Reported below is one TCR beta chain. This entry comes from a study of blood T cell repertoires in COVID-19. Per the original methods: Reference gene primer amplification yielded estimated nucleated cell counts. Method: immunoSEQ multiplex PCR; TCRdb's copy keeps in-frame clones and lacks some. The V and J calls and the clone size are those of that table, but D and trimming were determined from the DNA. There are about 240,000 clones in the sample; 82% occur only once, and 12% lies in the top ten. The CDR3 contains 14 residues. The germline CDR1 and CDR2 sequences are SEHNR and FQNEAQ (reference sequence). V lost 1 base and J 4 bases, leaving 8 bases between the germline ends.

The chain links TRBV7-9 to TRBJ2-1; no definite D call. Material: peripheral blood. The sequence was obtained from a woman between 55 and 75 years old with active or convalescent COVID-19. Written as DNA, the CDR3 is TGTGCCAGCAGCTTAGGGTTACGGTACAATGAGCAGTTCTTC. Its translation: CASSLGLRYNEQFF.